These 7 T cell receptor beta chains were sequenced from one sample in a study of CD8 T cells in ankylosing spondylitis. MiXCR was run by TCRdb on the 5' RACE reads, yielding one entry per CDR3 protein. Of some 30,000 distinct CDR3 sequences in the sample, more than 13% are singletons; the top ten hold less than 45%. Sequenced input: blood. The receptors come from a male donor with ankylosing spondylitis or in good health (not recorded which).

This chain uses TRBV7-2 with TRBJ2-3, with a possible D match to TRBD2 (7 bases). CDR1 and CDR2 (germline): SGHTA, FQGNSA. V lost 7 bases and J 1 base, leaving 15 bases between the germline ends. The CDR3 length is 15 residues. The CDR3 reads CASNTRGGGTDTQYF. In nucleotides, the CDR3 is TGTGCCAGCAACACAAGGGGGGGAGGCACAGATACGCAGTATTTT.

This clonotype was seen many times. The J gene is TRBJ2-7, the V gene TRBV28, with D maybe TRBD2 (6 bases). Germline CDR1 and CDR2: MDHEN and SYDVKM. The CDR3 has 15 amino acids. V was shortened by 5 bases and J by 3 bases, with 17 bases between the two germline ends. The CDR3, as DNA: TGTGCCAGCAGTCCGGGACTCCAGCACCTCTACGAGCAGTACTTC. Translating gives CASSPGLQHLYEQYF.

J is TRBJ2-1 and V is TRBV15; the match to TRBD2 covers 7 bases. The CDR3 sequence is 15 residues long. Unmatched junction bases numbered 6, after V lost 3 bases and J lost 4 bases. Germline-derived CDR1 and CDR2 are LNHNV and YYDKDF (reference sequence). CDR3 loop: CATSSLRELYNEQFF. CDR3 nucleotide sequence: TGTGCCACCAGCAGTTTGCGGGAGCTTTACAATGAGCAGTTCTTC.

There are a few counts of this clonotype. CDR3 sequence: CASSVPVLGGELFF. In nucleotides, the CDR3 is TGTGCCAGCAGCGTCCCAGTATTAGGCGGGGAGCTGTTTTTT. The chain recombines TRBV9 with TRBJ2-2; D is unresolved. With 2 bases removed from V and 7 bases from J, the gap between germline ends came to 12 bases. Germline V gene sequence: CDR1 SGDLS, CDR2 YYNGEE. The length of the CDR3 is 14 residues.

The chain uses TRBV12-3 or TRBV12-4 and TRBJ2-2, with 16 bases lining up with TRBD2. V gave up 6 bases and J gave up 1 base; unmatched junction bases: 5. This CDR3 comprises 18 residues. CDR3 sequence reads: CASRTGTSGGENTGELFF. CDR3 DNA sequence: TGTGCCAGCAGGACCGGGACTAGCGGGGGGGAGAACACCGGGGAGCTGTTTTTT.

The sample holds a few counts of this clonotype. The rearrangement uses TRBV29-1 and TRBJ2-1; D is perhaps TRBD1 or TRBD2 (6 bases each). Deletions cut 2 bases from V and 8 bases from J, with 16 bases between. Germline V gene sequence: CDR1 SQVTM, CDR2 ANQGSEA. The CDR3 contains 14 residues. CDR3 DNA sequence: TGCAGCGTTGAAACGGGGGCCAATGTGGATGAGCAGTTCTTC. Translation gives CSVETGANVDEQFF.

The CDR3 bases are TGCAGTGCTAGACCACTAGCGGGGGGGCCGGAGGTGCTCGGGGAGCTGTTTTTT. This translates into CSARPLAGGPEVLGELFF. The chain uses TRBV20-1 and TRBJ2-2; TRBD2 agrees at 13 bases. The CDR3 contains 18 residues. Trimming cost V 2 bases and J 7 bases; bases outside gene matches: 13. CDR1 and CDR2 from the germline V gene are DFQATT and SNEGSKA (reference sequence).